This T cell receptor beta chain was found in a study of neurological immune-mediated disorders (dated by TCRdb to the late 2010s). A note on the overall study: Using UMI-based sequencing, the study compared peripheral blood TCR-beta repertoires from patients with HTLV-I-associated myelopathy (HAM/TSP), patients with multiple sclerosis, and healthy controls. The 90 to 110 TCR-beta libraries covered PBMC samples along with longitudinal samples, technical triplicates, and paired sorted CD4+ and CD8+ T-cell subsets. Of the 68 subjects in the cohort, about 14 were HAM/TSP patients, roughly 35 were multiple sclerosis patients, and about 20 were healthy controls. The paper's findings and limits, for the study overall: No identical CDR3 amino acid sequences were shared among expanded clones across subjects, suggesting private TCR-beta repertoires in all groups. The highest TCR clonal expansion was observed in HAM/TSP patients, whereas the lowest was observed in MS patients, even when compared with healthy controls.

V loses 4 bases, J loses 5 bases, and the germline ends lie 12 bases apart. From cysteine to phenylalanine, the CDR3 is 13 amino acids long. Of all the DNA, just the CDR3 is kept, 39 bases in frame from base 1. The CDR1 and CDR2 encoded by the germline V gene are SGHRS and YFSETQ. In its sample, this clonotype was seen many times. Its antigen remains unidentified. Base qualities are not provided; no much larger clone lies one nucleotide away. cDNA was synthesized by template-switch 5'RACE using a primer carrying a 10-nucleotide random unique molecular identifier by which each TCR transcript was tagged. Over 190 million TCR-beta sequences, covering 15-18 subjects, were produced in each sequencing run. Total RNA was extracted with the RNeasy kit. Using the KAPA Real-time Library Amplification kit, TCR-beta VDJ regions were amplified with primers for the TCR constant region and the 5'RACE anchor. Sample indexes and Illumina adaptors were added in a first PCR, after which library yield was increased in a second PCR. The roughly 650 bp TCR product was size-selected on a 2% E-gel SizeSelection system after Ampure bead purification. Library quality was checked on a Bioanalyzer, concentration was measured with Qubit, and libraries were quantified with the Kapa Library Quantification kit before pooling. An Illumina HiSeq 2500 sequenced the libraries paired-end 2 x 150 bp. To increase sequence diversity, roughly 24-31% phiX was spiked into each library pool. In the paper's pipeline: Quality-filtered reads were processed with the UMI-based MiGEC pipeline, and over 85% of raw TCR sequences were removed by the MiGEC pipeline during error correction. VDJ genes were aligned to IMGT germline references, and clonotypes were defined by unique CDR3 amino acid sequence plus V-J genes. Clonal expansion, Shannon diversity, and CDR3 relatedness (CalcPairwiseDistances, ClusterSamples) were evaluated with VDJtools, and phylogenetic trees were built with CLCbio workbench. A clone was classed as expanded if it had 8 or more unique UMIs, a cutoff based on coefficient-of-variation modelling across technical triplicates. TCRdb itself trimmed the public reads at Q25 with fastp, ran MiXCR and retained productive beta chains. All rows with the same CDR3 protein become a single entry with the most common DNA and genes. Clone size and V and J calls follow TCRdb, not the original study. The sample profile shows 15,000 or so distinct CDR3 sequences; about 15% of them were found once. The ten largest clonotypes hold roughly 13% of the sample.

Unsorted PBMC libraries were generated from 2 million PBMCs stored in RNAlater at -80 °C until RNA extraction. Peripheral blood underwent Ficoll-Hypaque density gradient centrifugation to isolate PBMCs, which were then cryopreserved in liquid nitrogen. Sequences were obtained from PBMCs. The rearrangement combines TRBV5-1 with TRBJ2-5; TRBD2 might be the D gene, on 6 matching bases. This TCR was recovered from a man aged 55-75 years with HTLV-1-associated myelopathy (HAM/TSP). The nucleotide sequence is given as TGCGCCAGCAGCCGTAGCGGCCGGGAGACCCAGTACTTC. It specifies CASSRSGRETQYF. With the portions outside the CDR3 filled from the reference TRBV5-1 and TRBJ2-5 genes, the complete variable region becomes KAGVTQTPRYLIKTRGQQVTLSCSPISGHRSVSWYQQTPGQGLQFLFEYFSETQRNKGNFPGRFSGRQFSNSRSEMNVSTLELGDSALYLCASSRSGRETQYFGPGTRLLVL.